The rows below give T cell receptor beta chains drawn from one sample of a study of identifying expanded T cells in peripheral blood. Assay used: immunoSEQ multiplex PCR; TCRdb lists only in-frame clones, some missing. This sample has more than 80,000 clones; around 88% occur once, and the top ten carry approximately 4%. Sequencing was done on a sample of blood. The source of these receptors is a person between 18 and 75 years old in good health. CDR3s include the opening cysteine and the closing phenylalanine or tryptophan. The D gene is left open where the match is weak. Rows may omit the clone size; those that give it use once, few, many or a size class.

D: .; V: TRBV7-3; size: once; J: TRBJ1-1; CDR3: CASSPRQENTEAFF; DNA: TGTGCCAGCAGCCCTCGGCAGGAGAACACTGAAGCTTTCTTT
D: TRBD1; V: TRBV5-1; size: .; J: TRBJ1-6; CDR3: CASSSLFRGQGYNSPLHF; DNA: TGCGCCAGCAGCTCCCTGTTCCGGGGACAGGGGTATAATTCACCCCTCCACTTT
D: TRBD2; V: TRBV5-4; size: .; J: TRBJ2-3; CDR3: CASSLGPPQLAGVTSDTQYF; DNA: TGTGCCAGCAGCTTGGGGCCCCCCCAGTTAGCGGGAGTGACCTCAGATACGCAGTATTTT
D: TRBD2; V: TRBV6-1; size: .; J: TRBJ2-5; CDR3: CAGSDSGGVDTQYF; DNA: TGTGCCGGCAGTGATAGCGGGGGGGTGGATACCCAGTACTTC
D: .; V: TRBV18; size: .; J: TRBJ1-6; CDR3: CASSPAGINSPLHF; DNA: TGTGCCAGCTCACCAGCAGGGATTAATTCACCCCTCCACTTT
D: TRBD1; V: TRBV5-1; size: .; J: TRBJ2-5; CDR3: CASSSTGGGEETQYF; DNA: TGCGCCAGCAGTTCTACAGGGGGCGGGGAGGAGACCCAGTACTTC
D: .; V: TRBV11-2; size: .; J: TRBJ2-3; CDR3: CASSPAGGGGRGQYF; DNA: TGTGCCAGCAGCCCCGCAGGGGGGGGAGGCAGGGGGCAGTATTTT
D: .; V: TRBV19; size: .; J: TRBJ1-6; CDR3: CASSIDGRNNSPLHF; DNA: TGTGCCAGTAGTATAGACGGCAGAAATAATTCACCCCTCCACTTT
D: TRBD1; V: TRBV15; size: .; J: TRBJ1-3; CDR3: CATSIDRDGNTIYF; DNA: TGTGCCACCAGTATAGACAGGGACGGAAACACCATATATTTT
D: TRBD1; V: TRBV19; size: .; J: TRBJ2-7; CDR3: CASSMGTGFTYEQYF; DNA: TGTGCCAGTAGTATGGGGACAGGGTTTACCTACGAGCAGTACTTC
D: .; V: TRBV9; size: .; J: TRBJ2-2; CDR3: CASSVSPSGELFF; DNA: TGTGCCAGCAGCGTCTCTCCCTCCGGGGAGCTGTTTTTT
D: TRBD1; V: TRBV10-3; size: .; J: TRBJ2-1; CDR3: CAIRQRDRGGEQFF; DNA: TGTGCCATCAGGCAGCGGGACAGGGGAGGTGAGCAGTTCTTC
D: .; V: TRBV4-2; size: once; J: TRBJ2-3; CDR3: CASSLLGERVITDTQYF; DNA: TGTGCCAGCAGCCTCCTCGGGGAGCGGGTGATCACAGATACGCAGTATTTT
D: .; V: TRBV10-3; size: .; J: TRBJ1-1; CDR3: CAIRVRPEDTEAFF; DNA: TGTGCCATCAGGGTCCGGCCGGAGGACACTGAAGCTTTCTTT
D: TRBD1; V: TRBV7-7; size: few; J: TRBJ1-3; CDR3: CASSPDRVNGNTIYF; DNA: TGTGCCAGCAGTCCGGACAGGGTAAATGGAAACACCATATATTTT
D: .; V: TRBV6-4; size: .; J: TRBJ2-3; CDR3: CASSDRGSTDTQYF; DNA: TGTGCCAGCAGTGACAGGGGGAGCACAGATACGCAGTATTTT
D: TRBD2; V: TRBV6-4; size: .; J: TRBJ2-7; CDR3: CASSELADPSYEQYF; DNA: TGTGCCAGCAGTGAACTAGCGGATCCTTCCTACGAGCAGTACTTC
D: .; V: TRBV19; size: .; J: TRBJ2-1; CDR3: CASSIGLLSYNEQFF; DNA: TGTGCCAGTAGTATAGGACTGCTCTCCTACAATGAGCAGTTCTTC
D: TRBD2; V: TRBV4-3; size: .; J: TRBJ2-5; CDR3: CASSHSYGPGLAGPEEETQYF; DNA: TGCGCCAGCAGCCACTCCTACGGACCGGGACTAGCGGGTCCGGAGGAAGAGACCCAGTACTTC
D: .; V: TRBV9; size: .; J: TRBJ1-2; CDR3: CASSVDSNYGYTF; DNA: TGTGCCAGCAGCGTAGACAGCAACTATGGCTACACCTTC
D: TRBD2; V: TRBV14; size: .; J: TRBJ2-2; CDR3: CASSQGNSGRARTGELFF; DNA: TGTGCCAGCAGCCAAGGGAATAGCGGGAGGGCGAGGACCGGGGAGCTGTTTTTT
D: .; V: TRBV5-5; size: .; J: TRBJ2-3; CDR3: CASSLISESLTDTQYF; DNA: TGTGCCAGCAGCTTAATCTCGGAGTCCCTTACAGATACGCAGTATTTT
D: .; V: TRBV28; size: .; J: TRBJ2-1; CDR3: CASSLVGNEQFF; DNA: TGTGCCAGCAGTTTAGTAGGGAATGAGCAGTTCTTC
D: .; V: TRBV9; size: .; J: TRBJ2-2; CDR3: CASQRGSLVTGELFF; DNA: TGTGCCAGCCAGAGGGGTAGTCTTGTCACCGGGGAGCTGTTTTTT
D: .; V: TRBV18; size: .; J: TRBJ1-1; CDR3: CASSLGEAFF; DNA: TGTGCCAGCTCACTAGGTGAGGCTTTCTTT
D: TRBD2; V: TRBV5-4; size: once; J: TRBJ2-5; CDR3: CASSLAGGQWETQYF; DNA: TGTGCCAGCAGCTTAGCGGGAGGCCAGTGGGAGACCCAGTACTTC
D: TRBD1; V: TRBV5-6; size: once; J: TRBJ2-3; CDR3: CASSFWTGEMGPSTDTQYF; DNA: TGTGCCAGCAGCTTCTGGACAGGGGAAATGGGACCAAGCACAGATACGCAGTATTTT
D: .; V: TRBV19; size: .; J: TRBJ1-5; CDR3: CASSIGPNSPPQHF; DNA: TGTGCCAGTAGTATAGGTCCGAACAGTCCGCCCCAGCATTTT
D: TRBD2; V: TRBV2; size: .; J: TRBJ2-1; CDR3: CASSGVMGLATNEQFF; DNA: TGTGCCAGCAGTGGAGTTATGGGACTAGCGACGAATGAGCAGTTCTTC
D: TRBD1; V: TRBV15; size: .; J: TRBJ2-5; CDR3: CATSRGGTGEETQYF; DNA: TGTGCCACCAGTAGAGGTGGGACAGGGGAAGAGACCCAGTACTTC
D: .; V: TRBV9; size: once; J: TRBJ1-1; CDR3: CASSLNPGHTSEAFF; DNA: TGTGCCAGCAGCTTGAACCCGGGACATACTTCGGAAGCTTTCTTT
D: TRBD1; V: TRBV5-4; size: .; J: TRBJ2-7; CDR3: CASSDYRGDEQYF; DNA: TGTGCCAGCAGCGATTACAGGGGAGACGAGCAGTACTTC
D: .; V: TRBV18; size: .; J: TRBJ1-5; CDR3: CASSPAATIRDQPQHF; DNA: TGTGCCAGCTCACCGGCTGCCACCATAAGGGACCAGCCCCAGCATTTT
D: .; V: TRBV6-1; size: many; J: TRBJ2-3; CDR3: CASSESVQGSDTQYF; DNA: TGTGCCAGCAGTGAAAGTGTGCAGGGATCAGATACGCAGTATTTT
D: .; V: TRBV7-9; size: .; J: TRBJ1-1; CDR3: CASSGSGTPRGWNTEAFF; DNA: TGTGCCAGCAGCGGTTCCGGGACACCTAGAGGTTGGAACACTGAAGCTTTCTTT
D: .; V: TRBV5-1; size: .; J: TRBJ2-5; CDR3: CASSLLGDSSQETQYF; DNA: TGCGCCAGCAGCTTATTGGGGGACTCCTCACAAGAGACCCAGTACTTC
D: .; V: TRBV5-4; size: .; J: TRBJ2-1; CDR3: CASSLGSNEQFF; DNA: TGTGCCAGCAGCCTCGGATCTAATGAGCAGTTCTTC
D: TRBD2; V: TRBV4-3; size: .; J: TRBJ2-3; CDR3: CASSQGTSASTDTQYF; DNA: TGCGCCAGCAGCCAAGGGACTAGCGCAAGCACAGATACGCAGTATTTT